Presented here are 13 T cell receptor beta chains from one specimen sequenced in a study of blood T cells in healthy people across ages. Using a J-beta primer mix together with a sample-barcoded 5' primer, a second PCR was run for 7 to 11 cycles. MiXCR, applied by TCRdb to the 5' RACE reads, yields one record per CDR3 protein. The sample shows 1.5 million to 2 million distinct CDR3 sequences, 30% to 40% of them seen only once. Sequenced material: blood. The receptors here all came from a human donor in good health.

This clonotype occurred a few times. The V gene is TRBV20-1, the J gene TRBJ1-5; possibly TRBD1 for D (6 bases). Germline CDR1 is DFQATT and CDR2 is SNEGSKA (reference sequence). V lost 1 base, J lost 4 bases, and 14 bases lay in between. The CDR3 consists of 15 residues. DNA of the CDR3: TGCAGTGCTAGAGCTCCGGGGGGCGCGAATCAGCCCCAGCATTTT. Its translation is CSARAPGGANQPQHF.

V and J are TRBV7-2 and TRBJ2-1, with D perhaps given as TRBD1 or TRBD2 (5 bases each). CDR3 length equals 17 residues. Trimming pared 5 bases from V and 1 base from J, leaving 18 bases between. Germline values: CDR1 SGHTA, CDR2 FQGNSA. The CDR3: CASSRWGWGNSYNEQFF. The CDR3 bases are TGTGCCAGCAGCCGTTGGGGCTGGGGGAATTCCTACAATGAGCAGTTCTTC.

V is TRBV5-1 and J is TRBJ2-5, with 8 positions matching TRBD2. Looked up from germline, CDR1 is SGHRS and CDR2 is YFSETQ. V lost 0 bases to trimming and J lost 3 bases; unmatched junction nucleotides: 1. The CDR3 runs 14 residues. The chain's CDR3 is CASSLEGLEETQYF. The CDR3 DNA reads TGCGCCAGCAGCTTGGAGGGACTAGAAGAGACCCAGTACTTC.

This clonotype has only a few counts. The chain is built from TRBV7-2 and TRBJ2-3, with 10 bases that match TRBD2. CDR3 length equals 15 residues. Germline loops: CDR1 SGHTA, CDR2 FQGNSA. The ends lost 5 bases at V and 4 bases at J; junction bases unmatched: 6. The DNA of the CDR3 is TGTGCCAGCAGCATCGGGACTAGCGCCGCAGATACGCAGTATTTT. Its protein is CASSIGTSAADTQYF.

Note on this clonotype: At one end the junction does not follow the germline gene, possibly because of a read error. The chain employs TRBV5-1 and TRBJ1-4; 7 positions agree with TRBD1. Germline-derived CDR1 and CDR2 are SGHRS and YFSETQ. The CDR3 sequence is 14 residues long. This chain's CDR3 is CTSSLEGGREKLFF. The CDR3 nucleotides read TGCACCAGCAGCTTGGAAGGGGGCCGTGAAAAACTGTTTTTT.

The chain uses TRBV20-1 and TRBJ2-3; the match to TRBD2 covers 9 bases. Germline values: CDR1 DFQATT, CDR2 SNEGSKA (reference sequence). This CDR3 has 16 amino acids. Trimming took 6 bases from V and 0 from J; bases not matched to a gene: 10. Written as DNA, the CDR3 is TGCAGTGCCCATTCTAGCGGGGCCCCTAGCACAGATACGCAGTATTTT. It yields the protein CSAHSSGAPSTDTQYF.

Here the CDR3 DNA reads TGCGCCAGCAGCTCAACGCGGGGGGGCGAGGGATTGGAGACCCAGTACTTC. It translates to CASSSTRGGEGLETQYF. This chain uses TRBV5-1 with TRBJ2-5; 9 bases fit TRBD2. CDR3 size: 17 residues. J lost 5 bases, V lost 3 bases, and 14 bases had no gene match. Germline-derived CDR1 and CDR2 are SGHRS and YFSETQ.

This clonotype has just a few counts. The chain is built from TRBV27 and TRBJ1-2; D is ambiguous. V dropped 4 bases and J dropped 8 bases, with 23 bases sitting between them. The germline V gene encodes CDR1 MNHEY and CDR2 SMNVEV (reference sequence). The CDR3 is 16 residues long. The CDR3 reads CASSSFLGSTHGGYTF. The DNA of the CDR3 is TGTGCCAGCAGTTCCTTTCTAGGGTCAACCCACGGCGGCTACACCTTC.

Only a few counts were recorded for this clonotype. CDR3 DNA sequence: TGTGCCAGCAGCAAAGGAGGATTAACAGGGCTCTCTGGCTACACCTTC. Amino acids: CASSKGGLTGLSGYTF. J is TRBJ1-2 and V is TRBV21-1; no check of the table's D call, TRBD1, against the DNA was made. TRBV21-1 corresponds to a pseudogene. The CDR3 runs 16 residues.

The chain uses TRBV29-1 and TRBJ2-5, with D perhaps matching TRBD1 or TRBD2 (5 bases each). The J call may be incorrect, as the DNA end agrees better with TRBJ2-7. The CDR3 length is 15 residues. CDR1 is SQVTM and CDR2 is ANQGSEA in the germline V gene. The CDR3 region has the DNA TGCAGCGTTGAACTCCCCGGGACGGCCTTGGACGAGCAGTACTTC. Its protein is CSVELPGTALDEQYF.

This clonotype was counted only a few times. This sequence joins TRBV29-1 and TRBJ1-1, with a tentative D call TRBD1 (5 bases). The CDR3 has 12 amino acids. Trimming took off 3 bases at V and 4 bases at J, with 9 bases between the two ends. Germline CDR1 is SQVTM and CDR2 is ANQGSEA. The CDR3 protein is CSVDLGVTEAFF. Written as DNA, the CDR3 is TGCAGCGTTGATCTGGGGGTCACTGAAGCTTTCTTT. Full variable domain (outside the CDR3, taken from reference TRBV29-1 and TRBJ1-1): SAVISQKPSRDICQRGTSLTIQCQVDSQVTMMFWYRQQPGQSLTLIATANQGSEATYESGFVIDKFPISRPNLTFSTLTVSNMSPEDSSIYLCSVDLGVTEAFFGQGTRLTVV.

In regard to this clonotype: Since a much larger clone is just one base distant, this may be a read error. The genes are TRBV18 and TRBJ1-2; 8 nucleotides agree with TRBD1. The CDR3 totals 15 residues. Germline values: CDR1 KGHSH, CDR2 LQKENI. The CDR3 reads CGSSPILQGDYGYTF. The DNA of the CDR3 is TGTGGCAGCTCACCAATCTTACAGGGGGACTATGGCTACACCTTC.

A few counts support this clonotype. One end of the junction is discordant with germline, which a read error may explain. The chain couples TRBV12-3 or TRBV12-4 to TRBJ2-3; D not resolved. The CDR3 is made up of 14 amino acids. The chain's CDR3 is CTSSFSSGTDTQYF. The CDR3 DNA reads TGTACCAGCAGTTTCTCCTCCGGCACAGATACGCAGTATTTT.